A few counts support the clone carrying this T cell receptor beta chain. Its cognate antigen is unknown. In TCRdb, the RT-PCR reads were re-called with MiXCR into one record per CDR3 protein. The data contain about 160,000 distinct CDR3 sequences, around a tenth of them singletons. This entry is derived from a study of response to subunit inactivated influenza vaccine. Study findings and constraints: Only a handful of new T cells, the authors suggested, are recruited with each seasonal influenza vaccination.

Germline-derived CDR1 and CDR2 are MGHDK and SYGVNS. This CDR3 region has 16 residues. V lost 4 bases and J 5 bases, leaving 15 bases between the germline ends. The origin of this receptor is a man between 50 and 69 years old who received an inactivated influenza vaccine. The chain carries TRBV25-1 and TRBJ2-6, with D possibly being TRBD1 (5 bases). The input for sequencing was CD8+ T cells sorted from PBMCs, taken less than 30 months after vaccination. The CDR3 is CASSGRQGPWANVLTF. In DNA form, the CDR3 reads TGTGCCAGCAGTGGCCGGCAGGGCCCCTGGGCCAACGTCCTGACTTTC.